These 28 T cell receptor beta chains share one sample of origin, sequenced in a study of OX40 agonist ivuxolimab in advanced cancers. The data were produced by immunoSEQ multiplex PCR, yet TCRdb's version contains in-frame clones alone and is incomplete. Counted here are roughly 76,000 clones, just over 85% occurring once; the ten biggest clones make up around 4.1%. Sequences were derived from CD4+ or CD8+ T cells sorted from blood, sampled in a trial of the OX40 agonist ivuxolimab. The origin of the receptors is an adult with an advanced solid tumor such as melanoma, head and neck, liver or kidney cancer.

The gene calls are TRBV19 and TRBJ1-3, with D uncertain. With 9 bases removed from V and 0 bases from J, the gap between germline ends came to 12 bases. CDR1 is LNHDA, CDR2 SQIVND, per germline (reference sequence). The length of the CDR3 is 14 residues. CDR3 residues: CASDPGFSGNTIYF. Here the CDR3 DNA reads TGTGCCAGCGATCCGGGCTTCTCTGGAAACACCATATATTTT.

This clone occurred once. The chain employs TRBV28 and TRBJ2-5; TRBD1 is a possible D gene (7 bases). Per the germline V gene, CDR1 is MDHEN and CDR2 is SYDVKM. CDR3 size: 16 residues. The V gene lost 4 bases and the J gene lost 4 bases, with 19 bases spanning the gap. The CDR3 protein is CASSSRQGSGVETQYF. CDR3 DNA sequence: TGTGCCAGCAGTTCCCGACAGGGCTCGGGGGTAGAGACCCAGTACTTC.

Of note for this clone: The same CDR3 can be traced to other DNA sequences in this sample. This CDR3 reads CASSLAGSYNEQFF. In DNA form, the CDR3 reads TGTGCCAGCAGCTTAGCGGGAAGTTACAATGAGCAGTTCTTC. V and J are TRBV7-2 and TRBJ2-1; D is unclear. V was pared by 0 bases and J by 4 bases, with 7 bases between. The V gene's germline CDR1 is SGHTA and CDR2 FQGNSA. There are 14 residues in the CDR3.

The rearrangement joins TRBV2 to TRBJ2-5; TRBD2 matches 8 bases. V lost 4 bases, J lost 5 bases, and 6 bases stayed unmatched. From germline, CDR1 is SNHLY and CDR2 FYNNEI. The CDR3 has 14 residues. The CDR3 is CASSGSGSGETQYF. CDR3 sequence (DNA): TGTGCCAGCAGTGGGAGCGGGAGTGGTGAGACCCAGTACTTC.

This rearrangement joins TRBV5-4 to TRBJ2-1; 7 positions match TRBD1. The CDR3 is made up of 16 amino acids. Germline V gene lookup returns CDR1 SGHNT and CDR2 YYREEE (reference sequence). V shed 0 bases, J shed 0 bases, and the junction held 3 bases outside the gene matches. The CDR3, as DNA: TGTGCCAGCAGCTTGGAAGGGGGCAGCTCCTACAATGAGCAGTTCTTC. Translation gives CASSLEGGSSYNEQFF.

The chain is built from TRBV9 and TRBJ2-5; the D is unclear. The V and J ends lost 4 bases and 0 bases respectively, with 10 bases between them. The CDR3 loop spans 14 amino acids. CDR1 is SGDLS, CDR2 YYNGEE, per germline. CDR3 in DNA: TGTGCCAGCAGCATACACAGTAACCAAGAGACCCAGTACTTC. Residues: CASSIHSNQETQYF.

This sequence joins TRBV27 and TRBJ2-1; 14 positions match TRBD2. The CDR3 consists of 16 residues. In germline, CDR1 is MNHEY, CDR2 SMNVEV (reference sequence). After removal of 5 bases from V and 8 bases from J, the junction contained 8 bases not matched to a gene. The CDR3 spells CASSPTTSGRVDEQFF. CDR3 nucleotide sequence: TGTGCCAGCAGTCCGACGACTAGCGGGAGGGTCGATGAGCAGTTCTTC.

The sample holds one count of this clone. The CDR3 spells CASGTMRGGVDTGELFF. The CDR3 nucleotides are TGTGCCAGCGGCACGATGAGAGGAGGTGTCGACACCGGGGAGCTGTTTTTT. The genes are TRBV5-5 and TRBJ2-2; D is perhaps TRBD2 (5 bases). The CDR3 runs 17 residues. Trimming removed 7 bases from V and 3 bases from J, with 22 bases in between. Germline-derived CDR1 and CDR2 are SGHKS and YYEKEE (reference sequence). The complete variable domain, with remaining parts taken from reference TRBV5-5 and TRBJ2-2, reads DAGVTQSPTHLIKTRGQQVTLRCSPISGHKSVSWYQQVLGQGPQFIFQYYEKEERGRGNFPDRFSARQFPNYSSELNVNALLLGDSALYLCASGTMRGGVDTGELFFGEGSRLTVL.

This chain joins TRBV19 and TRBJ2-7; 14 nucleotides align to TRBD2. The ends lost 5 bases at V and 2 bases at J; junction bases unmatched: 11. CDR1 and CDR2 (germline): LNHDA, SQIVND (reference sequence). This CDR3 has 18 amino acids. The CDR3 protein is CASSPRGTSGSRAYEQYF. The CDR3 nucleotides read TGTGCCAGTAGTCCTCGAGGGACTAGCGGGAGTCGGGCCTACGAGCAGTACTTC.

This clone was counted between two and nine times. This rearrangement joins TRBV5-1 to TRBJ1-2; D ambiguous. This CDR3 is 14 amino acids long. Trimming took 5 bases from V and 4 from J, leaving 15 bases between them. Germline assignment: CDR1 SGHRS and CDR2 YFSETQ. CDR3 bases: TGCGCCAGCAGGCGGGAGAGGGCGGGCTATGGCTACACCTTC. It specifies CASRRERAGYGYTF.

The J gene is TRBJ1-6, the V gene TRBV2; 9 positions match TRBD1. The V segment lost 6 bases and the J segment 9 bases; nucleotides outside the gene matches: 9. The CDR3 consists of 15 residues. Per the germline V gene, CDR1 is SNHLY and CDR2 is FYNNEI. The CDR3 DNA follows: TGTGCCAGCAGGCGCGGACAGGGGTTTATTTCACCCCTCCACTTT. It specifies CASRRGQGFISPLHF.

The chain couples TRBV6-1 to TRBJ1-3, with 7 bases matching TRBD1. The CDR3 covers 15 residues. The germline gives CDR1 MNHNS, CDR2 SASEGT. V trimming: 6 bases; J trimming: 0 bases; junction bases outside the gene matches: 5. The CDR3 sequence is CASSTGVSSGNTIYF. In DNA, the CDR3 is TGTGCCAGCAGCACAGGGGTGAGCTCTGGAAACACCATATATTTT.

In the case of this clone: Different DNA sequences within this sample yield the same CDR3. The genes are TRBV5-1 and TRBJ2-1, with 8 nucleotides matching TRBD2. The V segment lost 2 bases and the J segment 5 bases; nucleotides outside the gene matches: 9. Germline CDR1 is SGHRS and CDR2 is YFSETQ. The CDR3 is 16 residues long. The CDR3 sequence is CASSLAGAARHNEQFF. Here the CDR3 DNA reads TGCGCCAGCAGCTTAGCGGGAGCGGCCCGGCACAATGAGCAGTTCTTC.

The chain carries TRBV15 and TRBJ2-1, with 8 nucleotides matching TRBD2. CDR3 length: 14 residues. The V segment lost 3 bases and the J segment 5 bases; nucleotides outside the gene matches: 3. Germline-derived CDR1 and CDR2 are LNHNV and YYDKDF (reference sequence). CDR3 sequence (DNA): TGTGCCACCAGCAGGGCGGGAGGAAACAATGAGCAGTTCTTC. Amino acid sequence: CATSRAGGNNEQFF.

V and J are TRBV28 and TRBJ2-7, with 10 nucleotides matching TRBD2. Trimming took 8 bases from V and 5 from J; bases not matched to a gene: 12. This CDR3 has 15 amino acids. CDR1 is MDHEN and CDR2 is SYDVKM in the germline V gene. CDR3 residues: CASLSTSGNLHEQYF. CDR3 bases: TGTGCCAGCCTATCAACTAGCGGGAACCTGCACGAGCAGTACTTC.

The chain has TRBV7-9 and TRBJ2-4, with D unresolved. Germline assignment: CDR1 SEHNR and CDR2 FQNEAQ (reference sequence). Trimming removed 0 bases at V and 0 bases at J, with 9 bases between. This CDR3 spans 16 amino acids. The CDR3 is CASSLAGDLAKNIQYF. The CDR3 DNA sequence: TGTGCCAGCAGCTTAGCAGGAGATCTAGCCAAAAACATTCAGTACTTC. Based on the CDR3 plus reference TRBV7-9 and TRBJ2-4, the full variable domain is DTGVSQNPRHKITKRGQNVTFRCDPISEHNRLYWYRQTLGQGPEFLTYFQNEAQLEKSRLLSDRFSAERPKGSFSTLEIQRTEQGDSAMYLCASSLAGDLAKNIQYFGAGTRLSVL.

CDR3 residues: CAISGKALASTDTQYF. The CDR3 DNA is TGTGCCATCAGTGGAAAGGCACTAGCGAGCACAGATACGCAGTATTTT. The chain is built from TRBV10-3 and TRBJ2-3, with TRBD2 matching over 7 bases. The length of the CDR3 is 16 residues. V dropped 4 bases and J dropped 0; count of bases not matched to a gene: 7. Germline V CDR1 and CDR2: ENHRY, SYGVKD.

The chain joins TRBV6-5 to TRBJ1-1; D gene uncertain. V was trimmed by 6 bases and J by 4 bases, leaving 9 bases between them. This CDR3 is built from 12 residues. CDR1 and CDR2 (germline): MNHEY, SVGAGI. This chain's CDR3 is CASRPVGTEAFF. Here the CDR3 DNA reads TGTGCCAGCAGGCCGGTGGGCACTGAAGCTTTCTTT.

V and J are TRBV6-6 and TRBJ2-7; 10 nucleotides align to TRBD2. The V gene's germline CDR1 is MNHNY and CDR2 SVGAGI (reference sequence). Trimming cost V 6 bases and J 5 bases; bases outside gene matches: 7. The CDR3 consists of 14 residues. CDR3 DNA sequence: TGTGCCAGCAGCCGCAGGCTAGCGGGAGACGAGCAGTACTTC. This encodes CASSRRLAGDEQYF.

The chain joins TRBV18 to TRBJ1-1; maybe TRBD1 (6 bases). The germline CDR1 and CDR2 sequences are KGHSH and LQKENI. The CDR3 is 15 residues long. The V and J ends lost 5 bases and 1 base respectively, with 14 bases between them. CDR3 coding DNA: TGTGCCAGCTCATCACAGGGTATAGCGAACACTGAAGCTTTCTTT. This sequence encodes CASSSQGIANTEAFF.

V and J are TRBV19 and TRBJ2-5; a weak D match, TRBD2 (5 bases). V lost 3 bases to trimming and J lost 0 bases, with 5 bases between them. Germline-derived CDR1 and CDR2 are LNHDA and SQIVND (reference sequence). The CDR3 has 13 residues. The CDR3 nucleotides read TGTGCCAGTAGTATGGGAGACCAAGAGACCCAGTACTTC. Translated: CASSMGDQETQYF.

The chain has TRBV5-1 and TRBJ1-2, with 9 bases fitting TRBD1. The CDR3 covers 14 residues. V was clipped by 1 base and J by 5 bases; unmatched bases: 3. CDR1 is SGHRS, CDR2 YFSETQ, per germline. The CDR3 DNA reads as TGCGCCAGCAGCTTGTCCGGGACAGGGTATGGCTACACCTTC. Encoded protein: CASSLSGTGYGYTF.

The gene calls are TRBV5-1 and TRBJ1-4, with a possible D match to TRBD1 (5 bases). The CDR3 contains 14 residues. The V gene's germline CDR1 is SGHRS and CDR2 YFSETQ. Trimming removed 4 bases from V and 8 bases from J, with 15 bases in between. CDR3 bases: TGCGCCAGCAGCCGAGGCGGGGCTGGAGAAAAACTGTTTTTT. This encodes CASSRGGAGEKLFF.

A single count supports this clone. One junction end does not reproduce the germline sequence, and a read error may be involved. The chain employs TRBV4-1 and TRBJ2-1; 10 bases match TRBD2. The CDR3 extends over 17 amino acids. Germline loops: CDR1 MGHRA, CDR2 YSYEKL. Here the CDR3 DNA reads TGCGCCAGCAGCCAAGACCCTAGCGGGAGTGCCTACACTGAGCAGTTCTTC. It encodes CASSQDPSGSAYTEQFF.

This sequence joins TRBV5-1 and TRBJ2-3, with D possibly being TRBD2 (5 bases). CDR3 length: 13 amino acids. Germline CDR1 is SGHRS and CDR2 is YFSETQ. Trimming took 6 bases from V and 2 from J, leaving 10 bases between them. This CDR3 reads CASTPGNTDTQYF. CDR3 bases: TGCGCCAGCACCCCCGGGAACACAGATACGCAGTATTTT.

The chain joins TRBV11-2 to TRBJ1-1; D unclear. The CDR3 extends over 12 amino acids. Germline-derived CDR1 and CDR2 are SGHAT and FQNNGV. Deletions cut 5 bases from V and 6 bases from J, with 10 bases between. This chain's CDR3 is CASSTEHAEAFF. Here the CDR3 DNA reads TGTGCCAGCAGCACCGAGCACGCTGAAGCTTTCTTT.

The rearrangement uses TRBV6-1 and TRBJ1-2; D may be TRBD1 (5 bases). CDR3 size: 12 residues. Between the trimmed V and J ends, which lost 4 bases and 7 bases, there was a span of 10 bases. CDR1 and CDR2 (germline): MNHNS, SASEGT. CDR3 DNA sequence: TGTGCCAGCAGTGCGGGGACGGGTGGCTACACCTTC. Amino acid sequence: CASSAGTGGYTF.

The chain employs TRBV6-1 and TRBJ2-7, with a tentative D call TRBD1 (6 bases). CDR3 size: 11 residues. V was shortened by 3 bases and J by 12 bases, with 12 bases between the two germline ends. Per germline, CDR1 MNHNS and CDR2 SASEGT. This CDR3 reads CASSDGTITYF. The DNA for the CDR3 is TGTGCCAGCAGTGATGGGACAATCACGTACTTC.